This T cell receptor (beta chain) was sequenced for a study of blood T cell repertoires in COVID-19. In the study overall: Samples came from the United States, Italy and Spain, spanning acute and convalescent COVID-19. PBMCs, B-cell-depleted T cells, or T cells were the source of the cDNA or gDNA that made up the material.

Authors' data handling: The authors estimated nucleated cell counts from reference gene primer amplification. This table comes from immunoSEQ multiplex PCR, and its TCRdb copy is limited to in-frame clones, with some not included. V and J calls and clone size are those listed in that table; D and trimming were worked out from the DNA. The profile shows 60,000 to 75,000 clones, around four fifths of them singletons. Remarks on this clone: One end of the junction fails to match germline, which may point to a read error.

CDR1 and CDR2 from the germline V gene are SNHLY and FYNNEI. This CDR3 spans 11 amino acids. The genes are TRBV2 and TRBJ1-4; D remains unclear. The receptor was isolated from a human donor in a cohort sampled during active COVID-19. Sequences were obtained from peripheral blood. The CDR3 DNA reads TGTGCCAGCAGTGAAGACGGACTTGCTCTTTTT. It yields the protein CASSEDGLALF.